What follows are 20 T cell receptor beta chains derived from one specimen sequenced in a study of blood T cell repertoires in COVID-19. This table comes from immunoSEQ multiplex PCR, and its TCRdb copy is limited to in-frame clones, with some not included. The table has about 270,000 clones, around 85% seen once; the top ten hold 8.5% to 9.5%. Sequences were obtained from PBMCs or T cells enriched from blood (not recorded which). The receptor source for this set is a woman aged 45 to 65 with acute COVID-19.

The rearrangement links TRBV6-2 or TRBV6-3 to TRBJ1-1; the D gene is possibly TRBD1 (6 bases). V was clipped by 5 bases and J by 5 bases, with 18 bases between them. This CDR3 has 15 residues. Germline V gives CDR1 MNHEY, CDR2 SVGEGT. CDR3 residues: CASSATRGIRTEAFF. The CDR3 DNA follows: TGTGCCAGCAGTGCGACCAGGGGAATTAGAACTGAAGCTTTCTTT.

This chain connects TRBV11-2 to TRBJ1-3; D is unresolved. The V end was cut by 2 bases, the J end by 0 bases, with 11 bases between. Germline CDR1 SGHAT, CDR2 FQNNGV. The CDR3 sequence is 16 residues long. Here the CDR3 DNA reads TGTGCCAGCAGCTTAATTAGTTCGAGCTCTGGAAACACCATATATTTT. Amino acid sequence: CASSLISSSSGNTIYF. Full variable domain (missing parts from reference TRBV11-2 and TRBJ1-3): EAGVAQSPRYKIIEKRQSVAFWCNPISGHATLYWYQQILGQGPKLLIQFQNNGVVDDSQLPKDRFSAERLKGVDSTLKIQPAKLEDSAVYLCASSLISSSSGNTIYFGEGSWLTVV.

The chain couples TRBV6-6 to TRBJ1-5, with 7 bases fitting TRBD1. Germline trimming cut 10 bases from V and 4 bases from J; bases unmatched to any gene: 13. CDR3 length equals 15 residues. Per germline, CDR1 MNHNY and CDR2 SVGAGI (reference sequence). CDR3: CATLVGGGWNQPQHF. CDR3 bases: TGTGCCACCCTGGTCGGAGGGGGCTGGAATCAGCCCCAGCATTTT.

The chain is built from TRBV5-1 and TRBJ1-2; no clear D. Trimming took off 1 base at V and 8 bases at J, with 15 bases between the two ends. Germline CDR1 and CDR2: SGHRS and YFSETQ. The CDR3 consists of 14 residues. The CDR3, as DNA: TGCGCCAGCAGCTTGCAGGAGGAGGTTAGCGGCTACACCTTC. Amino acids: CASSLQEEVSGYTF.

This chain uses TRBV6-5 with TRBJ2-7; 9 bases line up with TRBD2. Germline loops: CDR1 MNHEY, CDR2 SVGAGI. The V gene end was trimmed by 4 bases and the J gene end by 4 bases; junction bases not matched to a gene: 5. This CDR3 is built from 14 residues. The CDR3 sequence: CASSSAGLAYEQYF. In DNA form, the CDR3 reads TGTGCCAGCAGTTCCGCGGGACTAGCATACGAGCAGTACTTC.

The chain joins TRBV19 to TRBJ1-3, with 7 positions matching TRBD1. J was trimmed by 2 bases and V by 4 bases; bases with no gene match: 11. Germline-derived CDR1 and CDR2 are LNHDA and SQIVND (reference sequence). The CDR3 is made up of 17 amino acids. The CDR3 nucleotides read TGTGCCAGTAGTACGAGGACAGGCTCGGGTGCTGGAAACACCATATATTTT. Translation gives CASSTRTGSGAGNTIYF.

In DNA form, the CDR3 reads TGCGCCAGCAGCCAAGATGGACAGGGGAATGGCTACACCTTC. This encodes CASSQDGQGNGYTF. This chain joins TRBV5-1 and TRBJ1-2; 9 bases match TRBD1. With 4 bases clipped from V and 6 bases from J, the junction kept 7 bases outside the gene matches. The germline V gene has CDR1 SGHRS and CDR2 YFSETQ. The CDR3 contains 14 residues.

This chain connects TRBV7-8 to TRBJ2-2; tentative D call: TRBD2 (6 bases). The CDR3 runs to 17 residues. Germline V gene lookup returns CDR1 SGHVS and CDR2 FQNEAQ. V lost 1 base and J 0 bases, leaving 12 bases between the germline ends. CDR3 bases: TGTGCCAGCAGCTTAGGGGCCGGGGGTGCGAACACCGGGGAGCTGTTTTTT. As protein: CASSLGAGGANTGELFF.

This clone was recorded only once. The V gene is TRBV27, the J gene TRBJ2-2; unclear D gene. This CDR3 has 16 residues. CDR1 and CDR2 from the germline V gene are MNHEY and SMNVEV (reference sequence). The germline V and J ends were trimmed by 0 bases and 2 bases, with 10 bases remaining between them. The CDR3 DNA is TGTGCCAGCAGTTTATCACGTACATCTAACACCGGGGAGCTGTTTTTT. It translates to CASSLSRTSNTGELFF.

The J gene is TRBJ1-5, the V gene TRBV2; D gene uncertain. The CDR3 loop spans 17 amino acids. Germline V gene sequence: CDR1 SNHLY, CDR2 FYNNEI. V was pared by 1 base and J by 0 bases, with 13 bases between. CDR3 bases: TGTGCCAGCAGTGAAGGGCGGGGTCACAATAGCAATCAGCCCCAGCATTTT. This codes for CASSEGRGHNSNQPQHF.

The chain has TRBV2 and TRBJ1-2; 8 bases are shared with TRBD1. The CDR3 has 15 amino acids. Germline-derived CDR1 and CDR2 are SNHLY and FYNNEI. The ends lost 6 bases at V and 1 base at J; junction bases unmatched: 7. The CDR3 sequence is CASSGGTGVNYGYTF. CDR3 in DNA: TGTGCCAGCAGCGGGGGGACAGGAGTTAACTATGGCTACACCTTC.

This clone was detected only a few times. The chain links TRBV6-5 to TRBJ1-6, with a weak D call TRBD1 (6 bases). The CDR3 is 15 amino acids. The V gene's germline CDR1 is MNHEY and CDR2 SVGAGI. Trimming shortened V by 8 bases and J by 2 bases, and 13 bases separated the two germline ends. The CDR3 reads CASGDRTAYNSPLHF. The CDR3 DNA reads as TGTGCCAGCGGGGATAGGACAGCCTATAATTCACCCCTCCACTTT.

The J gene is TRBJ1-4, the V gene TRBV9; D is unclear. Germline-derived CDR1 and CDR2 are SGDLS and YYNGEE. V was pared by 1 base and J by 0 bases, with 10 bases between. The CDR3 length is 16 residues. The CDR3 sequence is CASSVKSYSTNEKLFF. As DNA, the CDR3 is TGTGCCAGCAGCGTAAAGTCGTACTCAACTAATGAAAAACTGTTTTTT.

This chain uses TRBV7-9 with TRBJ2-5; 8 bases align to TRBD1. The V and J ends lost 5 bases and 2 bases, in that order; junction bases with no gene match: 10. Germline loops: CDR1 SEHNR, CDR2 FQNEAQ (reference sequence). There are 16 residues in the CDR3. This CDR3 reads CASSAPRDRSQETQYF. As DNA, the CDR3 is TGTGCCAGCAGCGCACCCCGGGACAGGAGTCAAGAGACCCAGTACTTC.

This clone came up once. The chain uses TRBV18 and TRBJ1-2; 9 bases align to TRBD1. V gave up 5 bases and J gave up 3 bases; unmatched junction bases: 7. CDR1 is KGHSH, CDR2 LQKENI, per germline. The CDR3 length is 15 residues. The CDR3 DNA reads TGTGCCAGCTCAGTACAGGGGGCTGGAGACTATGGCTACACCTTC. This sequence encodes CASSVQGAGDYGYTF.

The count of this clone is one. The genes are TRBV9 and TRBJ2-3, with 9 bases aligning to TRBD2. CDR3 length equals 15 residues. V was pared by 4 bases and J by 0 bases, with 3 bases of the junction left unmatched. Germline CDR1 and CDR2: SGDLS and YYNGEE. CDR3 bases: TGTGCCAGCAGCCACGCGGGGGGGAGCACAGATACGCAGTATTTT. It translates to CASSHAGGSTDTQYF. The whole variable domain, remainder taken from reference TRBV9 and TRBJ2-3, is DSGVTQTPKHLITATGQRVTLRCSPRSGDLSVYWYQQSLDQGLQFLIQYYNGEERAKGNILERFSAQQFPDLHSELNLSSLELGDSALYFCASSHAGGSTDTQYFGPGTRLTVL.

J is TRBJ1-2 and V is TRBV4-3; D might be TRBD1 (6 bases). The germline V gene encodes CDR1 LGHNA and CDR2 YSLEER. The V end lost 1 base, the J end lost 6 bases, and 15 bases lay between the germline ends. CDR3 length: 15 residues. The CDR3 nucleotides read TGCGCCAGCAGCCAAGGGACAGTTCGGATGAATGGCTACACCTTC. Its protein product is CASSQGTVRMNGYTF.

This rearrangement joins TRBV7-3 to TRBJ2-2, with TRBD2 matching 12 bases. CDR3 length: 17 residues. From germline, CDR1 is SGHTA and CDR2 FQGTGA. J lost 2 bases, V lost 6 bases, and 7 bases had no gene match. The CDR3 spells CASSSRTSGANTGELFF. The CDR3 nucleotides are TGTGCCAGCAGTTCCCGGACTAGCGGGGCTAACACCGGGGAGCTGTTTTTT.

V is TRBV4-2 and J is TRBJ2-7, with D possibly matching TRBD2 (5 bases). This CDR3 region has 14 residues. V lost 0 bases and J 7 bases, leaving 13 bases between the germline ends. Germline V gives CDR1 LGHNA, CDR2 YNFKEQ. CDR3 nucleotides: TGTGCCAGCAGCCAAGATTCGGAGGCCATTGAGCAGTACTTC. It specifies CASSQDSEAIEQYF.

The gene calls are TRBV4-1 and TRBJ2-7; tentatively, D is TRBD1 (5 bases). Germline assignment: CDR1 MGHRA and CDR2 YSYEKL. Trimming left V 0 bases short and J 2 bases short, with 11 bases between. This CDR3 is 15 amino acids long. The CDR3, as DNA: TGCGCCAGCAGCCAAGAGGGCAGGGTAGCCTACGAGCAGTACTTC. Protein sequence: CASSQEGRVAYEQYF.